The 29 T cell receptor beta chains reported below all come from one sample, sequenced in a study of identical twins. TCRdb analysed the 5' RACE reads with MiXCR anew, one entry per CDR3 protein. The repertoire consists of hundreds of thousands of distinct CDR3 sequences, with 18% occurring once and the leading ten covering around 12%. The sample was also linked to a second study, of T cells expressing NK-cell markers.

Sequenced: PBMCs. The source of these receptors is a young woman in good health.

This clonotype appeared a few times. The genes are TRBV20-1 and TRBJ2-5, with D possibly matching TRBD1 (5 bases). CDR1 is DFQATT and CDR2 is SNEGSKA in the germline V gene (reference sequence). The CDR3 sequence is 13 residues long. V lost 1 base, J lost 0 bases, and 6 bases lay in between. The DNA of the CDR3 is TGCAGTGCTAGAGCAGGGAACCAAGAGACCCAGTACTTC. Encoded protein: CSARAGNQETQYF.

The V gene is TRBV9, the J gene TRBJ1-1; D may be TRBD1 (5 bases). CDR3 size: 13 residues. Germline V gene data show CDR1 as SGDLS and CDR2 as YYNGEE. The germline V and J ends were trimmed by 0 bases and 11 bases, with 14 bases remaining between them. As DNA, the CDR3 is TGTGCCAGCAGCGTAGAGCTCCGGGACGTCGCTTTCTTT. Its protein product is CASSVELRDVAFF.

Only one count was recorded for this clonotype. In nucleotides, the CDR3 is TGTGCCACCCGGACAGTCCTATGGGAGCAGTACTTC. Its translation: CATRTVLWEQYF. V and J are TRBV7-3 and TRBJ2-7; possible D gene TRBD1, 6 bases. Per germline, CDR1 SGHTA and CDR2 FQGTGA. V lost 10 bases to trimming and J lost 7 bases, with 17 bases between them. The CDR3 extends over 12 amino acids. Full variable domain (outside the CDR3, taken from reference TRBV7-3 and TRBJ2-7): GAGVSQTPSNKVTEKGKYVELRCDPISGHTALYWYRQSLGQGPEFLIYFQGTGAADDSGLPNDRFFAVRPEGSVSTLKIQRTERGDSAVYLCATRTVLWEQYFGPGTRLTVT.

This rearrangement joins TRBV20-1 to TRBJ2-5, with 7 positions matching TRBD2. The CDR3 loop spans 11 amino acids. Germline V lookup: CDR1 DFQATT, CDR2 SNEGSKA (reference sequence). V trimming: 7 bases; J trimming: 7 bases; junction bases outside the gene matches: 6. CDR3 nucleotides: TGCAGTGTACGAGGCGGGGGGACCCAGTACTTC. Translated: CSVRGGGTQYF.

This clonotype appeared a few times. The chain uses TRBV12-3 or TRBV12-4 and TRBJ2-1; D is ambiguous. Deletions cut 6 bases from V and 3 bases from J, with 6 bases between. The CDR3 consists of 12 residues. Here the CDR3 reads CASSWNYNEQFF. The CDR3, as DNA: TGTGCCAGCAGCTGGAACTACAATGAGCAGTTCTTC.

The rearrangement uses TRBV20-1 and TRBJ2-7; 11 nucleotides line up with TRBD1. The CDR3 runs to 16 residues. V lost 0 bases, J lost 7 bases, and 11 bases stayed unmatched. Looked up from germline, CDR1 is DFQATT and CDR2 is SNEGSKA (reference sequence). The DNA for the CDR3 is TGCAGTGCTAGAGATTCTCGGACAGGGGGCACGTGGGAGCAGTACTTC. Protein product: CSARDSRTGGTWEQYF.

This clonotype was observed a few times. This chain uses TRBV25-1 with TRBJ1-2; 7 bases align to TRBD1. V lost 5 bases and J lost 4; bases outside the gene matches: 7. The CDR3 contains 14 residues. In germline, CDR1 is MGHDK, CDR2 SYGVNS. CDR3 in amino acids: CASSKTGEGYGYTF. The CDR3 DNA reads as TGTGCCAGCAGTAAAACAGGGGAAGGCTATGGCTACACCTTC.

A few counts support this clonotype. The CDR3 DNA follows: TGTGCCAGCGGGACAGCTGAAAAACTGTTTTTT. It translates to CASGTAEKLFF. V gene TRBV12-3 or TRBV12-4 combines with J gene TRBJ1-4; 7 nucleotides align to TRBD1. The CDR3 has 11 amino acids. J was trimmed by 7 bases and V by 8 bases; bases with no gene match: 1.

The chain joins TRBV27 to TRBJ2-7; TRBD1 is a possible D gene (8 bases). CDR3 length: 16 amino acids. V shed 8 bases and J shed 2 bases, with 22 bases lying between them. Germline CDR1 and CDR2: MNHEY and SMNVEV (reference sequence). CDR3 nucleotide sequence: TGTGCCAGCGTCTCACAGGGGGGGACAGGTCCCTACGAGCAGTACTTC. It translates to CASVSQGGTGPYEQYF.

The gene calls are TRBV4-3 and TRBJ1-2; D is unclear. Germline V CDR1 and CDR2: LGHNA, YSLEER. The CDR3 consists of 14 residues. Trimming removed 0 bases from V and 8 bases from J, with 13 bases in between. CDR3: CASSQDGVERGYTF. The CDR3 DNA reads TGCGCCAGCAGCCAAGACGGAGTCGAGAGGGGCTACACCTTC.

This chain connects TRBV3-1 to TRBJ2-7; D possibly corresponds to TRBD2 (6 bases). Germline lookup yields CDR1 LGHDT and CDR2 YNNKEL (reference sequence). V was shortened by 3 bases and J by 7 bases, with 13 bases between the two germline ends. There are 13 residues in the CDR3. The CDR3: CASSQRLGGEQYF. The CDR3 region has the DNA TGTGCCAGCAGCCAGAGACTAGGAGGGGAGCAGTACTTC.

In this sample, this clonotype turned up a few times. This CDR3 is CSTQQMNTEAFF. In DNA form, the CDR3 reads TGCAGTACCCAGCAGATGAACACTGAAGCTTTCTTT. The J gene is TRBJ1-1, the V gene TRBV29-1; D is ambiguous. There are 12 residues in the CDR3. Germline V lookup: CDR1 SQVTM, CDR2 ANQGSEA.

This clonotype appeared a single time. The chain links TRBV6-1 to TRBJ2-1, with TRBD2 matching over 11 bases. The V segment lost 6 bases and the J segment 6 bases; nucleotides outside the gene matches: 4. This CDR3 has 14 residues. Per the germline V gene, CDR1 is MNHNS and CDR2 is SASEGT. The DNA for the CDR3 is TGTGCCAGCAGGCTAGCGGGGGGAGGCAATGAGCAGTTCTTC. It yields the protein CASRLAGGGNEQFF.

The rearrangement joins TRBV12-3 or TRBV12-4 to TRBJ2-4; D unresolved. This CDR3 has 15 amino acids. The V and J ends lost 4 bases and 4 bases respectively, with 14 bases between them. DNA of the CDR3: TGTGCCAGCAGTTCCCCCCTGGACGGTAAAAACATTCAGTACTTC. Its protein product is CASSSPLDGKNIQYF.

This clonotype showed up just a few times. The chain links TRBV4-3 to TRBJ1-1; D may be TRBD1 (6 bases). The CDR3 totals 15 residues. V gave up 0 bases and J gave up 1 base, with 9 bases separating them. Germline V gives CDR1 LGHNA, CDR2 YSLEER. CDR3 nucleotides: TGCGCCAGCAGCCAAGAAGGACAGCCGAACACTGAAGCTTTCTTT. This codes for CASSQEGQPNTEAFF.

The chain has TRBV20-1 and TRBJ1-4; D remains ambiguous. V shed 6 bases and J shed 7 bases, with 9 bases lying between them. CDR3 length: 11 residues. The germline gives CDR1 DFQATT, CDR2 SNEGSKA (reference sequence). The DNA for the CDR3 is TGCAGTGCAGGGTGGGGTGAAAAACTGTTTTTT. It yields the protein CSAGWGEKLFF.

This sequence joins TRBV4-3 and TRBJ2-1; 8 bases align to TRBD2. V trimming: 2 bases; J trimming: 0 bases; junction bases outside the gene matches: 6. This CDR3 comprises 17 residues. Germline assignment: CDR1 LGHNA and CDR2 YSLEER. The CDR3 nucleotides are TGCGCCAGCAGCCAACGGGAGGGTTTGCTCTCCTACAATGAGCAGTTCTTC. Encoded protein: CASSQREGLLSYNEQFF.

This clonotype was detected only a few times. V usage is TRBV4-3 and J usage is TRBJ2-1, with 7 positions matching TRBD2. The ends lost 1 base at V and 5 bases at J; junction bases unmatched: 5. The CDR3 length is 15 residues. Germline V gives CDR1 LGHNA, CDR2 YSLEER. The CDR3: CASSQVKRDHNEQFF. CDR3 nucleotide sequence: TGCGCCAGCAGCCAAGTTAAGCGGGACCACAATGAGCAGTTCTTC.

The sample holds a few counts of this clonotype. V usage is TRBV6-5 and J usage is TRBJ2-1; no clear D. Germline loops: CDR1 MNHEY, CDR2 SVGAGI. Trimming cost V 0 bases and J 9 bases, with 9 bases left between them. This CDR3 comprises 13 residues. CDR3 DNA: TGTGCCAGCAGTTACTCGTTGGGCGGTGAGCAGTTCTTC. Its translation is CASSYSLGGEQFF.

This clonotype occurred many times. J is TRBJ1-3 and V is TRBV20-1; D is undetermined. Per the germline V gene, CDR1 is DFQATT and CDR2 is SNEGSKA (reference sequence). V shed 6 bases and J shed 4 bases, with 13 bases lying between them. The CDR3 has 13 residues. Written as DNA, the CDR3 is TGCAGTGCGTCTCGGACGGACGGAAACACCATATATTTT. Its translation: CSASRTDGNTIYF.

The chain carries TRBV9 and TRBJ1-6; D uncertain. Looked up from germline, CDR1 is SGDLS and CDR2 is YYNGEE. With 0 bases removed from V and 7 bases from J, the gap between germline ends came to 2 bases. CDR3 size: 12 residues. CDR3 nucleotide sequence: TGTGCCAGCAGCGTAGTGAATTCACCCCTCCACTTT. Translation gives CASSVVNSPLHF.

This clonotype was counted only a few times. The chain joins TRBV12-5 to TRBJ1-4; 7 nucleotides agree with TRBD1. Germline CDR1 reads LGHNT; CDR2 reads FRNRAP. The J segment lost 7 bases and the V segment lost 5 bases, leaving 7 bases of the junction unmatched. This CDR3 has 14 amino acids. CDR3 DNA sequence: TGTGCTAGTGGTGACGACAGGGTCGGTGAAAAACTGTTTTTT. It translates to CASGDDRVGEKLFF.

The sample holds many counts of this clonotype. V usage is TRBV12-3 or TRBV12-4 and J usage is TRBJ2-1, with TRBD2 as a possible D gene (6 bases). CDR3 length equals 16 residues. V lost 2 bases and J lost 4, with 15 bases in between. Here the CDR3 reads CASSLIVGTGYNEQFF. DNA of the CDR3: TGTGCCAGCAGTTTAATCGTAGGGACTGGATACAATGAGCAGTTCTTC.

The gene calls are TRBV10-3 and TRBJ2-1; no firm D call. The germline gives CDR1 ENHRY, CDR2 SYGVKD. V was clipped by 11 bases and J by 4 bases, with 9 bases between them. CDR3 length equals 11 residues. CDR3 region: CAAAGYNEQFF. The CDR3 DNA reads TGTGCCGCCGCCGGATACAATGAGCAGTTCTTC.

This clonotype was observed a few times. The chain links TRBV12-3 or TRBV12-4 to TRBJ1-2; no clear D gene. Trimming left V 5 bases short and J 4 bases short, with 14 bases between. The CDR3 totals 14 residues. This chain's CDR3 is CASSLGVPAYGYTF. The CDR3 bases are TGTGCCAGCAGTCTGGGTGTGCCGGCCTATGGCTACACCTTC.

This clonotype was counted between two and nine times. The CDR3, as DNA: TGTGCCAGCAGTTACAGCGGGAGCGGCACCGGGGAGCTGTTTTTT. This sequence encodes CASSYSGSGTGELFF. The chain recombines TRBV12-3 or TRBV12-4 with TRBJ2-2; 8 bases match TRBD2. This CDR3 has 15 amino acids. J lost 4 bases, V lost 4 bases, and 5 bases had no gene match.

The gene calls are TRBV7-6 and TRBJ2-5, with 13 bases identical to TRBD2. This CDR3 is built from 15 residues. Looked up from germline, CDR1 is SGHVS and CDR2 is FNYEAQ. The V gene end was trimmed by 1 base and the J gene end by 5 bases; junction bases not matched to a gene: 1. The CDR3 coding sequence is TGTGCCAGCAGCTTAGTGACTAGCGGGGGGGAGACCCAGTACTTC. Protein: CASSLVTSGGETQYF.

This chain connects TRBV5-1 to TRBJ2-7, with TRBD1 identical over 9 bases. The CDR3 totals 15 residues. Germline CDR1 is SGHRS and CDR2 is YFSETQ. Germline trimming cut 7 bases from V and 6 bases from J; bases unmatched to any gene: 14. The CDR3 protein is CASRPGTGNFLEQYF. For the CDR3, the DNA is TGCGCCAGCCGTCCCGGGACAGGGAATTTCCTCGAGCAGTACTTC.

This clonotype was seen a few times. The V call is TRBV12-3 or TRBV12-4, the J call TRBJ2-2; the D gene could be TRBD1 or TRBD2 (7 bases each). This CDR3 is built from 16 residues. Deletions cut 3 bases from V and 1 base from J, with 12 bases between. The CDR3 DNA reads TGTGCCAGCAGTTTCAGGGGGAGGGGGAACACCGGGGAGCTGTTTTTT. This translates into CASSFRGRGNTGELFF.